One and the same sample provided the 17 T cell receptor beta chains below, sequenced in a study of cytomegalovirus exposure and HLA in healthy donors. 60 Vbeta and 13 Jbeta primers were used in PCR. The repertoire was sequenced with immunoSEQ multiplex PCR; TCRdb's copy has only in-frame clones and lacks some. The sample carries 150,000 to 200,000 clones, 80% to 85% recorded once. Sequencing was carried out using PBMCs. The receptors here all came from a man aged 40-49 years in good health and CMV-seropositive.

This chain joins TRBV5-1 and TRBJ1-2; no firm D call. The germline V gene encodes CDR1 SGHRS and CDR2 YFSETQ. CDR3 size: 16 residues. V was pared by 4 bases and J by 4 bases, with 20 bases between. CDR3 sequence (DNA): TGCGCCAGCAGCATGGGATCGAACACCTGGAGCTATGGCTACACCTTC. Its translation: CASSMGSNTWSYGYTF.

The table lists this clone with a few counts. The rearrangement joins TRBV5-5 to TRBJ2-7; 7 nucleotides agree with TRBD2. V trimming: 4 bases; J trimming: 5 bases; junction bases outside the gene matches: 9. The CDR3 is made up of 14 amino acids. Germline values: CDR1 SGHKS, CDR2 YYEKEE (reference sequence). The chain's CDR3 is CASSLGASGDEQYF. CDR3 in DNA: TGTGCCAGCAGCCTAGGGGCTAGCGGAGACGAGCAGTACTTC.

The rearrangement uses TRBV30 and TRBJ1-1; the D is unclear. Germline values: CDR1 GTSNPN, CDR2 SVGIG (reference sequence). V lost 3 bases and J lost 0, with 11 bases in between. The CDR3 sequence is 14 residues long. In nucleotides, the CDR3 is TGTGCCTGGAGCGTGGAGCGGGTGAACACTGAAGCTTTCTTT. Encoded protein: CAWSVERVNTEAFF.

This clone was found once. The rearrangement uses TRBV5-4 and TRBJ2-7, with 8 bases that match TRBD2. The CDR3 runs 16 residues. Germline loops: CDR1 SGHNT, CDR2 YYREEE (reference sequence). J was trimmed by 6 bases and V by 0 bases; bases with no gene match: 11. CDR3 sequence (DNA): TGTGCCAGCAGCTTGGCGGGGCGGGAGGTTAGCTCCGAGCAGTACTTC. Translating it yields CASSLAGREVSSEQYF.

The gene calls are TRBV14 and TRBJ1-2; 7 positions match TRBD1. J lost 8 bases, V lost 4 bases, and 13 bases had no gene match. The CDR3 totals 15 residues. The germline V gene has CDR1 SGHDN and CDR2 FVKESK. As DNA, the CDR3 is TGTGCCAGCAGCCTAAAAGGACAGGCCTCTAGGGGCTACACCTTC. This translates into CASSLKGQASRGYTF.

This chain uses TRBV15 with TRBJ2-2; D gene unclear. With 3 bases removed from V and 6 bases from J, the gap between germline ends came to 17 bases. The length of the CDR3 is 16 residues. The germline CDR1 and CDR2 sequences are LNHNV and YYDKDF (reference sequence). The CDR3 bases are TGTGCCACCAGCAGTGCTAGAATTTTTGGCTCCGGGGAGCTGTTTTTT. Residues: CATSSARIFGSGELFF.

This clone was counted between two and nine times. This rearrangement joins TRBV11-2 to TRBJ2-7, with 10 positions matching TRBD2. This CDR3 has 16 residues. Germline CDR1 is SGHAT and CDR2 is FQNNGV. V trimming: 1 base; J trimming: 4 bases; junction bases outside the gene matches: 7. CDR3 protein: CASSLGGTSGVYEQYF. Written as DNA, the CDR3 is TGTGCCAGCAGCTTAGGGGGTACTAGCGGGGTATACGAGCAGTACTTC.

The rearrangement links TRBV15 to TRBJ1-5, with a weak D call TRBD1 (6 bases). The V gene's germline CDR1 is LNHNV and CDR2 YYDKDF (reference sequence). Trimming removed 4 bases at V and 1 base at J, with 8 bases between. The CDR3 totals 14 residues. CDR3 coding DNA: TGTGCCACCAGCACCGGGACAAGCAATCAGCCCCAGCATTTT. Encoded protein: CATSTGTSNQPQHF.

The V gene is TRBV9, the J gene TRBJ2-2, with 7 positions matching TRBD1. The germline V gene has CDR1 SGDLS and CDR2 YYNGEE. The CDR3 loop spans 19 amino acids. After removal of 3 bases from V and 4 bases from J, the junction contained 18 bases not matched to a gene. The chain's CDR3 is CASSASNRQGWGPTGELFF. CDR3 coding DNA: TGTGCCAGCAGCGCATCAAACCGACAGGGCTGGGGTCCCACCGGGGAGCTGTTTTTT.

The CDR3 DNA follows: TGTGCCAGTAGTATTAACGGCATCGGGCAAGAGACCCAGTACTTC. It specifies CASSINGIGQETQYF. The chain joins TRBV19 to TRBJ2-5; D gene uncertain. CDR3 length: 15 residues. V shed 3 bases and J shed 2 bases, with 13 bases lying between them. Per germline, CDR1 LNHDA and CDR2 SQIVND (reference sequence). Looking up the rest from reference TRBV19 and TRBJ2-5 gives the full variable domain: DGGITQSPKYLFRKEGQNVTLSCEQNLNHDAMYWYRQDPGQGLRLIYYSQIVNDFQKGDIAEGYSVSREKKESFPLTVTSAQKNPTAFYLCASSINGIGQETQYFGPGTRLLVL.

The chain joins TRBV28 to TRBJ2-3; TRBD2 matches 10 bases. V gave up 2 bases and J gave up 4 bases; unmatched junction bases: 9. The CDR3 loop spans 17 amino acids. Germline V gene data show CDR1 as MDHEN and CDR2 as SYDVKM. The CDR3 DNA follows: TGTGCCAGCAGTTTAGGACCCGGGACTAGCGTTGCAGATACGCAGTATTTT. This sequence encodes CASSLGPGTSVADTQYF.

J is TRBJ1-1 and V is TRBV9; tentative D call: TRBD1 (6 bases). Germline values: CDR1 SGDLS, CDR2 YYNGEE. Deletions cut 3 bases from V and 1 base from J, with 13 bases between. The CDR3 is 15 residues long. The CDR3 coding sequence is TGTGCCAGCAGCGCTTTTTCCAGGGGGAACACTGAAGCTTTCTTT. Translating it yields CASSAFSRGNTEAFF. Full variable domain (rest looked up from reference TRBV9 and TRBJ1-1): DSGVTQTPKHLITATGQRVTLRCSPRSGDLSVYWYQQSLDQGLQFLIQYYNGEERAKGNILERFSAQQFPDLHSELNLSSLELGDSALYFCASSAFSRGNTEAFFGQGTRLTVV.

As DNA, the CDR3 is TGTGCCAGCAGTTACTCCGGAGGCGGCGGCTACACCTTC. This codes for CASSYSGGGGYTF. The rearrangement links TRBV6-5 to TRBJ1-2; D unresolved. CDR1 is MNHEY and CDR2 is SVGAGI in the germline V gene. The CDR3 totals 13 residues. Trimming shortened V by 0 bases and J by 8 bases, and 10 bases separated the two germline ends.

The CDR3, as DNA: TGTGCCTGGGGTGGGGACATCTCCTACGAGCAGTACTTC. Protein: CAWGGDISYEQYF. The chain is built from TRBV30 and TRBJ2-7, with D tentatively TRBD1 (6 bases). The CDR3 contains 13 residues. V lost 5 bases and J 0 bases, leaving 11 bases between the germline ends. Germline assignment: CDR1 GTSNPN and CDR2 SVGIG (reference sequence).

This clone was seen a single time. CDR3 bases: TGTGCCAGCAGCGTAGGCGGAACCTATGGCTACACCTTC. Protein sequence: CASSVGGTYGYTF. The chain combines TRBV9 with TRBJ1-2, with D unresolved. Trimming removed 0 bases from V and 4 bases from J, with 7 bases in between. There are 13 residues in the CDR3. Per the germline V gene, CDR1 is SGDLS and CDR2 is YYNGEE.

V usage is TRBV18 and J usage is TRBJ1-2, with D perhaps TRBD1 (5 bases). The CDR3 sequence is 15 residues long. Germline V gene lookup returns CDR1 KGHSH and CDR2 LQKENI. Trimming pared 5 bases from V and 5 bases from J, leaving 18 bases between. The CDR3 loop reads CASSARSGVSYGYTF. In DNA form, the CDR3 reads TGTGCCAGCTCAGCACGGTCGGGGGTCTCTTATGGCTACACCTTC.

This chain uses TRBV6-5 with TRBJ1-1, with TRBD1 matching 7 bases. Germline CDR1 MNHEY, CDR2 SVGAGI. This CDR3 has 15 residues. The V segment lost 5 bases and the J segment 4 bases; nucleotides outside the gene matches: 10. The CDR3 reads CASSRQGGLGTEAFF. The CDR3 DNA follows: TGTGCCAGCAGTAGACAGGGTGGGTTGGGCACTGAAGCTTTCTTT.